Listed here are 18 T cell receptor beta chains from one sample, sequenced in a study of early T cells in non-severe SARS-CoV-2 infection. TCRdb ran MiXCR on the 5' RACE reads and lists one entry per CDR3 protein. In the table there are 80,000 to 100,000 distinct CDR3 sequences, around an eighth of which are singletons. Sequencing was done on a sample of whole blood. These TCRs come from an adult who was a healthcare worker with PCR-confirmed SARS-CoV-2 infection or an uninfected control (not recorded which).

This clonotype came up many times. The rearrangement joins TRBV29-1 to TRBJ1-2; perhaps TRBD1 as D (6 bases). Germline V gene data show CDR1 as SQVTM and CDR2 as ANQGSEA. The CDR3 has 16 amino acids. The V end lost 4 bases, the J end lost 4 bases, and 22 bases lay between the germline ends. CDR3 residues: CSVGDLSGVLIYGYTF. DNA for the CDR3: TGCAGCGTTGGAGACCTGTCAGGGGTCCTAATCTATGGCTACACCTTC.

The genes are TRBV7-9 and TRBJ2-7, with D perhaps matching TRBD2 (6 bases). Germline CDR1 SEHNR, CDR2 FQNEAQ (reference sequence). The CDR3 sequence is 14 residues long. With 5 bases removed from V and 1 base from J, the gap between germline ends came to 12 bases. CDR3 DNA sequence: TGTGCCAGCAGCACCGGGACTTATTCCTACGAGCAGTACTTC. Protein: CASSTGTYSYEQYF.

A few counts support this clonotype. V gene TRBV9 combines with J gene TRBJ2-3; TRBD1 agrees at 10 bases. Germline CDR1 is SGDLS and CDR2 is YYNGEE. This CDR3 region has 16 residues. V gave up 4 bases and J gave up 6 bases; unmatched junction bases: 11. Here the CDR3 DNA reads TGTGCCAGCAGCCCAGGGACAGGGGCCTTCCTGGATACGCAGTATTTT. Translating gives CASSPGTGAFLDTQYF.

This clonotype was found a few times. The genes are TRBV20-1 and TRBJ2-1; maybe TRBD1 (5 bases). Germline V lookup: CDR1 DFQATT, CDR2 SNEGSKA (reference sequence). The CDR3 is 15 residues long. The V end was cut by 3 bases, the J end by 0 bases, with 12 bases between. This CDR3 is CSASRGQSSYNEQFF. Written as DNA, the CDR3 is TGCAGTGCTAGTAGGGGCCAGAGCTCCTACAATGAGCAGTTCTTC.

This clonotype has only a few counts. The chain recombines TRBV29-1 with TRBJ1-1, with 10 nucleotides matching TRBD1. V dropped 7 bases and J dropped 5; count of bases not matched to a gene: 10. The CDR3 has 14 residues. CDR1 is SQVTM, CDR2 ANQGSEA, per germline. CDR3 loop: CSAGQGGSLTEAFF. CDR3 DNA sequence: TGCAGCGCCGGACAGGGGGGAAGCTTAACTGAAGCTTTCTTT.

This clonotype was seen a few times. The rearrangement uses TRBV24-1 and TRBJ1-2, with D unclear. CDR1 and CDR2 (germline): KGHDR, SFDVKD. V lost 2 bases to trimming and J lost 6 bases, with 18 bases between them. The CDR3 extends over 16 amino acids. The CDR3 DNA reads TGTGCCACCAGTGATTCGCGCCTCAGGATGGTCGATGGCTACACCTTC. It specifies CATSDSRLRMVDGYTF.

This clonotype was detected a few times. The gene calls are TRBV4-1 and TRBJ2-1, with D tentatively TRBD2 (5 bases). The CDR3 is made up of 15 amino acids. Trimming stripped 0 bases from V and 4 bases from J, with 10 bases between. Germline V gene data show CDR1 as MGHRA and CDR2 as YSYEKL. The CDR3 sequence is CASSQENGIYNEQFF. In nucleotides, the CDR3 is TGCGCCAGCAGCCAAGAAAACGGGATATACAATGAGCAGTTCTTC.

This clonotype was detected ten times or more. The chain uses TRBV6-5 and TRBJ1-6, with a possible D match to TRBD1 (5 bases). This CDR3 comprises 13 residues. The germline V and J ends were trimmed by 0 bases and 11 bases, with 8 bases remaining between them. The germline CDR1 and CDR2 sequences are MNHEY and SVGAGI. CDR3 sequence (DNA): TGTGCCAGCAGTTACTCGATCAGGGCACCCCTCCACTTT. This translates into CASSYSIRAPLHF.

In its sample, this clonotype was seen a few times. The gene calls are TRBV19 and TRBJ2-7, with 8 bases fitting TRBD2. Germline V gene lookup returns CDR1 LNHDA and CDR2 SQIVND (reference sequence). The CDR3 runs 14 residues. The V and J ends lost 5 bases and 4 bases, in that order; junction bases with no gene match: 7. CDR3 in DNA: TGTGCCAGTAGTGCACTAGCGGAGAAGTACGAGCAGTACTTC. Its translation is CASSALAEKYEQYF. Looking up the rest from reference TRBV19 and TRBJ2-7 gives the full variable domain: DGGITQSPKYLFRKEGQNVTLSCEQNLNHDAMYWYRQDPGQGLRLIYYSQIVNDFQKGDIAEGYSVSREKKESFPLTVTSAQKNPTAFYLCASSALAEKYEQYFGPGTRLTVT.

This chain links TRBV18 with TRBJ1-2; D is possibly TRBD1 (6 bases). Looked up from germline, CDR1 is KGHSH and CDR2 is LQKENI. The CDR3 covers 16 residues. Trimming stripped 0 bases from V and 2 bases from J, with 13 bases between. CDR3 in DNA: TGTGCCAGCTCACCACCGGGGGCTCGAGGAAACTATGGCTACACCTTC. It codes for CASSPPGARGNYGYTF.

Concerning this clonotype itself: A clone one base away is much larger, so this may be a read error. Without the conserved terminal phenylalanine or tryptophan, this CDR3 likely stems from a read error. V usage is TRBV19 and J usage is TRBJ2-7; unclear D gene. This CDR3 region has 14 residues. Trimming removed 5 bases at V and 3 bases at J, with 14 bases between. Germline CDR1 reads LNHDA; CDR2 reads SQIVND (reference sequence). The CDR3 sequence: CASSAFDGHYEQYL. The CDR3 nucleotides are TGTGCCAGTAGTGCATTTGACGGTCACTACGAGCAGTACCTC.

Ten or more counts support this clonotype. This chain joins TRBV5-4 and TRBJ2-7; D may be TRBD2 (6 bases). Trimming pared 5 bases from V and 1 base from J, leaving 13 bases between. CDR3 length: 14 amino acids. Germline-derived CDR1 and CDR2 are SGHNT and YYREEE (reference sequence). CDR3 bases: TGTGCCAGCAGATCTAGCGAACGTTCCTACGAGCAGTACTTC. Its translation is CASRSSERSYEQYF.

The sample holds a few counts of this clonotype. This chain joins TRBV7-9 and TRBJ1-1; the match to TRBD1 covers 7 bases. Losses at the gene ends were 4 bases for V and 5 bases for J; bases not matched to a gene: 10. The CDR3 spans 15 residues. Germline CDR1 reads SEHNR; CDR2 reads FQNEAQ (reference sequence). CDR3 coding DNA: TGTGCCAGCAGCTACTATCGACAGGGTGGGACTGAAGCTTTCTTT. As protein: CASSYYRQGGTEAFF. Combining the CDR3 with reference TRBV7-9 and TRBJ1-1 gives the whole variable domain DTGVSQNPRHKITKRGQNVTFRCDPISEHNRLYWYRQTLGQGPEFLTYFQNEAQLEKSRLLSDRFSAERPKGSFSTLEIQRTEQGDSAMYLCASSYYRQGGTEAFFGQGTRLTVV.

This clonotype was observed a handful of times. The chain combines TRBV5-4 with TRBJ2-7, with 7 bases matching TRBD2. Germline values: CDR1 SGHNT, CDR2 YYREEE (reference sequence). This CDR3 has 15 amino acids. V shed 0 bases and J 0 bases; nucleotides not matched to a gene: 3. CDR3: CASSLELAASYEQYF. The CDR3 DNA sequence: TGTGCCAGCAGCTTGGAGCTAGCGGCCTCCTACGAGCAGTACTTC.

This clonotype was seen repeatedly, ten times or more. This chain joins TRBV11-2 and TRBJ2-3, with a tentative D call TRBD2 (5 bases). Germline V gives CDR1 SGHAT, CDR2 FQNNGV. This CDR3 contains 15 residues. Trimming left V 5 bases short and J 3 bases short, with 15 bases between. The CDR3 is CASSLGILRTDTQYF. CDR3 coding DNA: TGTGCCAGCAGCCTCGGGATTCTGAGGACAGATACGCAGTATTTT.

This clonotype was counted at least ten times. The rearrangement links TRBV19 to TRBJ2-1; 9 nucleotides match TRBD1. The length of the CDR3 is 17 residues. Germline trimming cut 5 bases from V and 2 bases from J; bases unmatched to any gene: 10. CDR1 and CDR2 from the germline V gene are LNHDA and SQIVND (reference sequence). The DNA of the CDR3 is TGTGCCAGTAGTGATCCGGGACAGGGAGGACCCTACAATGAGCAGTTCTTC. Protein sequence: CASSDPGQGGPYNEQFF.

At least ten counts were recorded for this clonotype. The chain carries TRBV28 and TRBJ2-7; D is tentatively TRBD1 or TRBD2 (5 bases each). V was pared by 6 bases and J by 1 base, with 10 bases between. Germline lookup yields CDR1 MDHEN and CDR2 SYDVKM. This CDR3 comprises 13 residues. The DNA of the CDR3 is TGTGCCAGCAGGAGGGGTCCGTCCTACGAGCAGTACTTC. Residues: CASRRGPSYEQYF.

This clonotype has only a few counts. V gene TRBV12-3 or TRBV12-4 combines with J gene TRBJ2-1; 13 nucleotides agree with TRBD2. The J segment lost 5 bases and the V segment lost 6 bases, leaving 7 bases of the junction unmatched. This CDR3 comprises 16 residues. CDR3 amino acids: CASSLLTSGRHNEQFF. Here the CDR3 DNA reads TGTGCCAGCAGCCTCCTGACTAGCGGGAGGCACAATGAGCAGTTCTTC.